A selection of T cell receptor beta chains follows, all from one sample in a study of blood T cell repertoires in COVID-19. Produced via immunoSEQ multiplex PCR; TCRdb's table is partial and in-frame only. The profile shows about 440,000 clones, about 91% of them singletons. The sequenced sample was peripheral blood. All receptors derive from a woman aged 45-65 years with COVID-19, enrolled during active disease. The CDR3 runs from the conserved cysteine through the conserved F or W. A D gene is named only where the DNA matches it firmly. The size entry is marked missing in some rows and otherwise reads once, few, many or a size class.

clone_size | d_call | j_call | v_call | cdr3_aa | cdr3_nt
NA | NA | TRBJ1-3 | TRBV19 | CASSIDRTRNTIYF | TGTGCCAGTAGTATCGACAGAACAAGAAACACCATATATTTT
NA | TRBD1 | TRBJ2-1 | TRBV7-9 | CASSSTGGNEQFF | TGTGCCAGCAGCTCGACAGGGGGAAATGAGCAGTTCTTC
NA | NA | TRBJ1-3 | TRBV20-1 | CSALRESIYF | TGCAGTGCCCTCCGAGAAAGCATATATTTT
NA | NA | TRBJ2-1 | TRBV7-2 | CASSSLTGGPFKQFF | TGTGCCAGCAGCTCTTTAACGGGGGGCCCCTTCAAGCAGTTCTTC
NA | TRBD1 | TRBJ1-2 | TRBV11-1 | CASSLGTGYGYTF | TGTGCCAGCAGCCTTGGGACAGGCTATGGCTACACCTTC
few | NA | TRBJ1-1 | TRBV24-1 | CATQGMNTEAFF | TGTGCCACCCAGGGGATGAACACTGAAGCTTTCTTT
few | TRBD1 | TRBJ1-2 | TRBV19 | CASSTYPGGNGYGYTF | TGTGCCAGTAGTACCTATCCAGGGGGCAACGGCTATGGCTACACCTTC
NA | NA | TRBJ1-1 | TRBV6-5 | CASSLLGGTEAFF | TGTGCCAGCAGCCTCCTAGGTGGCACTGAAGCTTTCTTT
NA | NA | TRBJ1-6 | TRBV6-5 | CASSLQGLNSPLHF | TGTGCCAGCAGCTTACAGGGCCTCAATTCACCCCTCCACTTT
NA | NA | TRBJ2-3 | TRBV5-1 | CASSPRGSTRGDTQYF | TGCGCCAGCAGCCCCCGAGGTAGTACCCGCGGAGATACGCAGTATTTT
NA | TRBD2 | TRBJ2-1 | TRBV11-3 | CASSLGGGAISYNEQFF | TGTGCCAGCAGCTTAGGCGGGGGGGCCATCTCCTACAATGAGCAGTTCTTC
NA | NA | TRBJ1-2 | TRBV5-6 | CASSLVSRVDYGYTF | TGTGCCAGCAGCTTGGTGAGTCGGGTCGACTATGGCTACACCTTC
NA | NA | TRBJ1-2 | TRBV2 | CASSESLDTVYGYTF | TGTGCCAGCAGTGAAAGTTTGGACACGGTCTATGGCTACACCTTC
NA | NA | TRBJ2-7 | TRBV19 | CASSMEGMGEQYF | TGTGCCAGTAGTATGGAGGGAATGGGGGAGCAGTACTTC
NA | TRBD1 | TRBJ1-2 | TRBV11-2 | CASSLDPGQGSYTF | TGTGCCAGCAGCTTGGATCCGGGACAGGGAAGCTACACCTTC
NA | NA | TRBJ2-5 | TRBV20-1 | CSAAGQETQYF | TGCAGTGCCGCGGGCCAAGAGACCCAGTACTTC
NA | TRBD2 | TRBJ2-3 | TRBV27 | CASSRRLAGMNTQYF | TGTGCCAGCAGTAGAAGACTAGCCGGTATGAATACGCAGTATTTT
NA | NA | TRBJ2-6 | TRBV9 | CASSRRDTRSGANVLTF | TGTGCCAGCTCGCGCCGGGACACGAGATCTGGGGCCAACGTCCTGACTTTC
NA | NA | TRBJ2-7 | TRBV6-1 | CASSETVWAGSNEQYF | TGTGCCAGCAGTGAAACGGTGTGGGCAGGTTCGAACGAGCAGTACTTC
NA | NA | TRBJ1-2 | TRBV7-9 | CASSLKVRWKEGGDGYTF | TGTGCCAGCAGCTTAAAGGTCCGCTGGAAAGAGGGTGGAGATGGCTACACCTTC
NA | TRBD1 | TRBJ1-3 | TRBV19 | CASSGTASGNTIYF | TGTGCCAGTAGCGGGACAGCCTCTGGAAACACCATATATTTT
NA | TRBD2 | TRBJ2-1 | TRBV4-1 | CASSPRLAGGYNEQFF | TGCGCCAGCAGCCCCAGACTAGCGGGGGGGTACAATGAGCAGTTCTTC